Listed here are 20 T cell receptor beta chains from one sample, sequenced in a study of cytomegalovirus exposure and HLA in healthy donors. PCR was performed using 60 Vbeta and 13 Jbeta primers. Assay used: immunoSEQ multiplex PCR; TCRdb lists only in-frame clones, some missing. Among some 88,000 clones, roughly 69% were seen once, and the ten largest hold under 8%. Sequencing input: PBMCs. These receptor sequences come from a woman under 40 in good health and CMV-seronegative.

This sequence joins TRBV30 and TRBJ1-1; 8 nucleotides match TRBD1. Trimming took 5 bases from V and 4 from J; bases not matched to a gene: 9. CDR1 and CDR2 from the germline V gene are GTSNPN and SVGIG (reference sequence). CDR3 size: 14 residues. The DNA for the CDR3 is TGTGCCTGGCATTCCCACAGGGGGGGCACTGAAGCTTTCTTT. Its translation: CAWHSHRGGTEAFF.

J is TRBJ2-3 and V is TRBV19; 9 nucleotides match TRBD1. Trimming removed 4 bases from V and 4 bases from J; junction bases left unmatched: 6. There are 15 residues in the CDR3. The germline V gene has CDR1 LNHDA and CDR2 SQIVND (reference sequence). For the CDR3, the DNA is TGTGCCAGTAGTACACAGGGGGCAATGTCAGATACGCAGTATTTT. It is translated as CASSTQGAMSDTQYF.

A word on this clone: At one boundary the junction diverges from the germline segment, which might be a read error. This rearrangement joins TRBV6-5 to TRBJ1-2, with D hard to call. Germline V gene lookup returns CDR1 MNHEY and CDR2 SVGAGI. The CDR3 is made up of 16 amino acids. This chain's CDR3 is CASSYSPDGTNYSYTF. The CDR3 nucleotides read TGTGCCAGCAGTTACTCCCCTGACGGCACCAACTATAGCTACACCTTC.

Only a few counts were recorded for this clone. A junction end diverges from the germline sequence, so it may reflect a read error. V usage is TRBV19 and J usage is TRBJ1-1; 7 bases are a match to TRBD1. Per germline, CDR1 LNHDA and CDR2 SQIVND (reference sequence). CDR3 size: 14 residues. CDR3 sequence: CASRIGTVNTEAFF. The CDR3 DNA reads TGTGCCAGTAGGATAGGGACAGTGAACACTGAAGCTTTCTTT.

A few counts support this clone. This rearrangement joins TRBV5-6 to TRBJ2-7; D is possibly TRBD1 (5 bases). CDR3 length equals 15 residues. Trimming pared 0 bases from V and 0 bases from J, leaving 10 bases between. Germline CDR1 and CDR2: SGHDT and YYEEEE. CDR3 DNA: TGTGCCAGCAGCTTGGTAAGACAGTACTCCTACGAGCAGTACTTC. Amino acids: CASSLVRQYSYEQYF. The whole variable domain, remainder taken from reference TRBV5-6 and TRBJ2-7, is DAGVTQSPTHLIKTRGQQVTLRCSPKSGHDTVSWYQQALGQGPQFIFQYYEEEERQRGNFPDRFSGHQFPNYSSELNVNALLLGDSALYLCASSLVRQYSYEQYFGPGTRLTVT.

The chain couples TRBV13 to TRBJ2-7; maybe TRBD2 (5 bases). Trimming stripped 8 bases from V and 0 bases from J, with 8 bases between. In germline, CDR1 is PRHDT, CDR2 FYEKMQ (reference sequence). CDR3 length: 12 residues. This CDR3 is CASRGASYEQYF. In nucleotides, the CDR3 is TGTGCCAGCCGGGGAGCCTCCTACGAGCAGTACTTC.

CDR3 loop: CASSSLGQTGTVNSPLHF. In DNA, the CDR3 is TGTGCCAGCAGCTCTTTGGGGCAGACCGGGACAGTGAATTCACCCCTCCACTTT. The chain has TRBV5-6 and TRBJ1-6; 7 nucleotides align to TRBD1. The J segment lost 7 bases and the V segment lost 3 bases, leaving 16 bases of the junction unmatched. Germline values: CDR1 SGHDT, CDR2 YYEEEE. The CDR3 extends over 18 amino acids. The variable domain in full, completed from reference TRBV5-6 and TRBJ1-6, reads DAGVTQSPTHLIKTRGQQVTLRCSPKSGHDTVSWYQQALGQGPQFIFQYYEEEERQRGNFPDRFSGHQFPNYSSELNVNALLLGDSALYLCASSSLGQTGTVNSPLHFGNGTRLTVT.

CDR3 amino acids: CASSFLRGQGAFF. CDR3 DNA: TGTGCCAGCAGCTTTCTAAGGGGTCAGGGAGCTTTCTTT. This chain links TRBV11-2 with TRBJ1-1; a possible D gene is TRBD1 (5 bases). Germline V gene sequence: CDR1 SGHAT, CDR2 FQNNGV. The CDR3 is 13 residues long. V lost 3 bases, J lost 10 bases, and 15 bases lay in between.

The chain links TRBV28 to TRBJ2-5; the match to TRBD2 covers 7 bases. V was pared by 3 bases and J by 2 bases, with 3 bases of the junction left unmatched. CDR1 is MDHEN, CDR2 SYDVKM, per germline. The CDR3 consists of 14 residues. CDR3 bases: TGTGCCAGCAGTTTTCCCGGGGGGCAAGAGACCCAGTACTTC. As protein: CASSFPGGQETQYF.

Here the CDR3 DNA reads TGTGCCAGCAGCTTGGGAGACTCCCAGGGGCCGAATTCACCCCTCCACTTT. Protein product: CASSLGDSQGPNSPLHF. The chain joins TRBV5-6 to TRBJ1-6; perhaps TRBD1 as D (6 bases). Trimming removed 0 bases from V and 7 bases from J, with 17 bases in between. CDR3 length equals 17 residues. Germline V gives CDR1 SGHDT, CDR2 YYEEEE.

Only a few counts were recorded for this clone. The V gene is TRBV7-2, the J gene TRBJ1-1, with D maybe TRBD1 (5 bases). CDR1 and CDR2 from the germline V gene are SGHTA and FQGNSA. This CDR3 has 13 amino acids. V was trimmed by 7 bases and J by 3 bases, leaving 12 bases between them. The CDR3 bases are TGTGCCAGCAAACTTACAGGAGACACTGAAGCTTTCTTT. It encodes CASKLTGDTEAFF.

The genes are TRBV7-9 and TRBJ2-5; 7 bases are a match to TRBD2. This CDR3 contains 15 residues. Germline values: CDR1 SEHNR, CDR2 FQNEAQ (reference sequence). J was trimmed by 5 bases and V by 5 bases; bases with no gene match: 11. CDR3 coding DNA: TGTGCCAGCAGCGCGTCGGGGAGCGGGGTGGAGACCCAGTACTTC. As protein: CASSASGSGVETQYF.

The CDR3, as DNA: TGTGCCAGCAACCATTACGCGGAGCTAACTGGAGGCTACACCTTC. Its translation: CASNHYAELTGGYTF. The chain carries TRBV7-9 and TRBJ1-2; D is unclear. The CDR3 covers 15 residues. V lost 7 bases and J 8 bases, leaving 23 bases between the germline ends. Germline CDR1 reads SEHNR; CDR2 reads FQNEAQ (reference sequence).

The chain recombines TRBV5-4 with TRBJ1-2; no clear D gene. The ends were cut back, 0 bases at V and 6 bases at J, with 9 bases in the middle. Germline V gene sequence: CDR1 SGHNT, CDR2 YYREEE (reference sequence). The CDR3 loop spans 13 amino acids. The CDR3 nucleotides are TGTGCCAGCAGCTTGGACCGCGACAATGGCTACACCTTC. This codes for CASSLDRDNGYTF.

This rearrangement joins TRBV7-2 to TRBJ1-1; D is unclear. Trimming took off 5 bases at V and 0 bases at J, with 10 bases between the two ends. Germline V lookup: CDR1 SGHTA, CDR2 FQGNSA. There are 14 residues in the CDR3. CDR3 protein: CASSPHQMNTEAFF. CDR3 DNA: TGTGCCAGCAGCCCACACCAGATGAACACTGAAGCTTTCTTT.

The chain uses TRBV19 and TRBJ2-1; 10 bases map to TRBD2. V dropped 4 bases and J dropped 2; count of bases not matched to a gene: 8. The CDR3 is 17 amino acids. Germline CDR1 is LNHDA and CDR2 is SQIVND (reference sequence). The chain's CDR3 is CASSTRLAGRTYNEQFF. The CDR3, as DNA: TGTGCCAGTAGTACGAGACTAGCGGGTAGGACCTACAATGAGCAGTTCTTC.

This clone was seen more than once but under ten times. This chain links TRBV29-1 with TRBJ2-1, with 14 nucleotides matching TRBD2. The CDR3 has 15 amino acids. V shed 8 bases and J 0 bases; nucleotides not matched to a gene: 3. Germline CDR1 is SQVTM and CDR2 is ANQGSEA. The CDR3 reads CSSGLAGGSYNEQFF. The CDR3 nucleotides read TGCAGCTCCGGACTAGCGGGAGGCTCCTACAATGAGCAGTTCTTC.

This sequence joins TRBV7-2 and TRBJ2-7, with 9 bases fitting TRBD2. The germline V gene encodes CDR1 SGHTA and CDR2 FQGNSA. The CDR3 has 15 residues. After removal of 1 base from V and 6 bases from J, the junction contained 7 bases not matched to a gene. The CDR3 protein is CASSLVASGTGEQYF. CDR3 in DNA: TGTGCCAGCAGCTTAGTGGCTAGCGGGACGGGCGAGCAGTACTTC.

The chain has TRBV29-1 and TRBJ1-1; D gene ambiguous. Trimming removed 4 bases from V and 8 bases from J, with 8 bases in between. The CDR3 sequence is 10 residues long. Per the germline V gene, CDR1 is SQVTM and CDR2 is ANQGSEA. This chain's CDR3 is CSVGDIEAFF. As DNA, the CDR3 is TGCAGCGTTGGTGACATCGAAGCTTTCTTT. The whole variable domain, remainder taken from reference TRBV29-1 and TRBJ1-1, is SAVISQKPSRDICQRGTSLTIQCQVDSQVTMMFWYRQQPGQSLTLIATANQGSEATYESGFVIDKFPISRPNLTFSTLTVSNMSPEDSSIYLCSVGDIEAFFGQGTRLTVV.

This clone has only a few counts. The J gene is TRBJ1-5, the V gene TRBV12-5; D is perhaps TRBD1 (6 bases). CDR1 LGHNT and CDR2 FRNRAP come from the germline V gene. The length of the CDR3 is 14 residues. Trimming took off 6 bases at V and 4 bases at J, with 13 bases between the two ends. This CDR3 is CASGTGQLNQPQHF. The CDR3 nucleotides are TGTGCTAGTGGAACCGGACAGTTAAATCAGCCCCAGCATTTT. The full variable domain, in which reference TRBV12-5 and TRBJ1-5 provide the parts outside the CDR3, is DARVTQTPRHKVTEMGQEVTMRCQPILGHNTVFWYRQTMMQGLELLAYFRNRAPLDDSGMPKDRFSAEMPDATLATLKIQPSEPRDSAVYFCASGTGQLNQPQHFGDGTRLSIL.